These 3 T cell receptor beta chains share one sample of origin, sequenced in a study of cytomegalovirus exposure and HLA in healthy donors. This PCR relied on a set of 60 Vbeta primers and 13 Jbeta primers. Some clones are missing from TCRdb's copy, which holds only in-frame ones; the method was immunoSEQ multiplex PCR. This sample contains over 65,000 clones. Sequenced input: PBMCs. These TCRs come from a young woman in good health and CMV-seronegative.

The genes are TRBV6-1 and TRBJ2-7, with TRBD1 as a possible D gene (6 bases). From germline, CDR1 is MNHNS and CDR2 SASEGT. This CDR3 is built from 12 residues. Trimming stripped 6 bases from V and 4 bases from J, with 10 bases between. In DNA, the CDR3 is TGTGCCAGCAGGGACAGCCCATACGAGCAGTACTTC. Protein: CASRDSPYEQYF.

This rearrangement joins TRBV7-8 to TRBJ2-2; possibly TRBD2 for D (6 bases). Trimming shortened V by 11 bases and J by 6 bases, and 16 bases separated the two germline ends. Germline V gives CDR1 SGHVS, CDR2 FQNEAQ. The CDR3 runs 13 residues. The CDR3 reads CAFLDGGSGELFF. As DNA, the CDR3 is TGTGCCTTCCTCGATGGGGGGTCCGGGGAGCTGTTTTTT.

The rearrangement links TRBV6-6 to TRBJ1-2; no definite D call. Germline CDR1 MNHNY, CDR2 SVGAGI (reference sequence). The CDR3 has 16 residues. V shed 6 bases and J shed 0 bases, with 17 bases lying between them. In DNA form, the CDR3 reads TGTGCCAGCAGCCCCGAAGGAGCCAAAGCTAACTATGGCTACACCTTC. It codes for CASSPEGAKANYGYTF.